The present entry profiles one T cell receptor (beta chain) with its context. The method was immunoSEQ multiplex PCR; TCRdb's version includes in-frame clones alone and lacks a portion of them. Among some 310,000 clones, approximately 87% were seen once, and the ten largest hold 2.9%. The CDR3 is made up of 13 amino acids. V lost 5 bases to trimming and J lost 4 bases, with 11 bases between them. The data derive from a study of blood T cell repertoires in COVID-19. On the study more broadly: Acute and convalescent COVID-19 samples came from the United States, Italy and Spain. The cDNA or gDNA used as material had been derived from T cells, B-cell-depleted T cells, or PBMCs.

This sequence joins TRBV12-3 or TRBV12-4 and TRBJ1-1; D is uncertain. Sequenced sample: peripheral blood. The clonotype comes from a woman aged 25 to 39 with COVID-19, enrolled during active disease. The CDR3, as DNA: TGTGCCAGCAGTCCGCTTCCGGGCACTGAAGCTTTCTTT. Protein sequence: CASSPLPGTEAFF.